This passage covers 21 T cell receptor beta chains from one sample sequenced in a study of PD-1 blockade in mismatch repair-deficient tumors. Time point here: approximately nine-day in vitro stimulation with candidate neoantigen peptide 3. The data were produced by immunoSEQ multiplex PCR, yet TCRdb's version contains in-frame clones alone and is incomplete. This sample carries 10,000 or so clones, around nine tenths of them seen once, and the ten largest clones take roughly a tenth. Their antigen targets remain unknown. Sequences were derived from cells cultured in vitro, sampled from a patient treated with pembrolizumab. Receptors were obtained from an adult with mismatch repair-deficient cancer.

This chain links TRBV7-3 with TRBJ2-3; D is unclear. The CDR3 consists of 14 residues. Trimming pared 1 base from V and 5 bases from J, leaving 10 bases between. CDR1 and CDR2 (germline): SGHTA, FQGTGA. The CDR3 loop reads CASSLSRPGDTQYF. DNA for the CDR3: TGTGCCAGCAGCTTAAGCCGGCCGGGAGATACGCAGTATTTT. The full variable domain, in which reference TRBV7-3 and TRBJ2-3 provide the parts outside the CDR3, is GAGVSQTPSNKVTEKGKYVELRCDPISGHTALYWYRQSLGQGPEFLIYFQGTGAADDSGLPNDRFFAVRPEGSVSTLKIQRTERGDSAVYLCASSLSRPGDTQYFGPGTRLTVL.

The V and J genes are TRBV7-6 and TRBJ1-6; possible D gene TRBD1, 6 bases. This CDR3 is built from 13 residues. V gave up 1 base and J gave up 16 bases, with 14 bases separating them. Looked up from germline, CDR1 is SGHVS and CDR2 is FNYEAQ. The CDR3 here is CASSLVVGQTLHF. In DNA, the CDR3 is TGTGCCAGCAGCTTAGTGGTCGGACAGACACTCCACTTT.

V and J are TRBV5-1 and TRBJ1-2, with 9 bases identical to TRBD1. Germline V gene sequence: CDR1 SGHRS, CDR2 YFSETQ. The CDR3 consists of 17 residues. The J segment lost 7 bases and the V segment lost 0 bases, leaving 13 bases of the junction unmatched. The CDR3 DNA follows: TGCGCCAGCAGCTTGGGGACAGGGGACTATCCAGTCGGTGGCTACACCTTC. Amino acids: CASSLGTGDYPVGGYTF.

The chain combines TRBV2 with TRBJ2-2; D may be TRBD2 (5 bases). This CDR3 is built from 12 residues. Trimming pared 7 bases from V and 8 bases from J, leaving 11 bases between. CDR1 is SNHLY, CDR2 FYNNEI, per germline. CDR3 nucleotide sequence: TGTGCCAGCACGGGGATCGAGGGGGAGCTGTTTTTT. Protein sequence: CASTGIEGELFF.

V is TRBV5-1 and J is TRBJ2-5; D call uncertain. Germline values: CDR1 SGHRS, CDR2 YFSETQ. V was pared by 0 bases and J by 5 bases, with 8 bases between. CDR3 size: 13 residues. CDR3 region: CASSLEVLETQYF. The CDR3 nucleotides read TGCGCCAGCAGCTTGGAAGTCCTCGAGACCCAGTACTTC.

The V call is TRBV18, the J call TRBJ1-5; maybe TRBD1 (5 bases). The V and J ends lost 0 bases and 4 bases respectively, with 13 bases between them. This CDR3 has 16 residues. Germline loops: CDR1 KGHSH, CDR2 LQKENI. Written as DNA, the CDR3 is TGTGCCAGCTCACCACCCGGGGAGAGGGGAAATCAGCCCCAGCATTTT. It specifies CASSPPGERGNQPQHF.

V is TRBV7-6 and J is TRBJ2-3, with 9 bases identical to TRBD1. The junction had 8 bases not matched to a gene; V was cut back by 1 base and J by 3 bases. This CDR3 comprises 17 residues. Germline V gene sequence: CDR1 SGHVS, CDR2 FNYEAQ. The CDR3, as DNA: TGTGCCAGCAGCTTAGAAGGGGGACAGGGCCCTACAGATACGCAGTATTTT. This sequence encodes CASSLEGGQGPTDTQYF.

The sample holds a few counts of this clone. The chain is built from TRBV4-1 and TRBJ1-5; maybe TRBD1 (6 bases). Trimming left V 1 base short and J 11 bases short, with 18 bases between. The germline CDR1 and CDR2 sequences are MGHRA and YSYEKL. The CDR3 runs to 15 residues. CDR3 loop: CASSQARAGVWTQHF. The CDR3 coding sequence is TGCGCCAGCAGCCAAGCCAGGGCAGGGGTGTGGACCCAGCATTTT.

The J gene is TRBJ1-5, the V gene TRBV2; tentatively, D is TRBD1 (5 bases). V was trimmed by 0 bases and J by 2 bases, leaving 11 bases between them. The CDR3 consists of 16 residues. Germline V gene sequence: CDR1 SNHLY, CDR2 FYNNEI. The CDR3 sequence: CASSEAWGGGNQPQHF. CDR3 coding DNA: TGTGCCAGCAGTGAAGCATGGGGAGGGGGCAATCAGCCCCAGCATTTT.

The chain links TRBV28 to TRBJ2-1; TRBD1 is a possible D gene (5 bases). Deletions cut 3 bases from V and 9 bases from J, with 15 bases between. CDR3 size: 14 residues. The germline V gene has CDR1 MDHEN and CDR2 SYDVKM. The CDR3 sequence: CASSFRREFTEQFF. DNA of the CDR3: TGTGCCAGCAGTTTCCGCAGGGAATTCACTGAGCAGTTCTTC.

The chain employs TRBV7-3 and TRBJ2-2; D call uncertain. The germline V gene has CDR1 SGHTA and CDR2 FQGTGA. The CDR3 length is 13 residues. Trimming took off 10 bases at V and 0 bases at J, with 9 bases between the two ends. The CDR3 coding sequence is TGTGCCACGGCGGTTGCGAACACCGGGGAGCTGTTTTTT. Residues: CATAVANTGELFF.

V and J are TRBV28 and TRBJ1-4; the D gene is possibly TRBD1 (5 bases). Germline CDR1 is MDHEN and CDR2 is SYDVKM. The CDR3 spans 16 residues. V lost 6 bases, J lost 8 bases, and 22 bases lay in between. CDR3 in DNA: TGTGCCAGCAGCTGGGCAGATCAGGACAAAGGGGAAAAACTGTTTTTT. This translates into CASSWADQDKGEKLFF.

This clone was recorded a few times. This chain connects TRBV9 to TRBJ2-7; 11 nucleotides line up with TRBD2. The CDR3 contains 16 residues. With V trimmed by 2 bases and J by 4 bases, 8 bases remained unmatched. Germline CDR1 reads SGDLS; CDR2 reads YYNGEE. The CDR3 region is CASSVLPTSGSYEQYF. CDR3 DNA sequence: TGTGCCAGCAGCGTTCTCCCCACTAGCGGGAGTTACGAGCAGTACTTC.

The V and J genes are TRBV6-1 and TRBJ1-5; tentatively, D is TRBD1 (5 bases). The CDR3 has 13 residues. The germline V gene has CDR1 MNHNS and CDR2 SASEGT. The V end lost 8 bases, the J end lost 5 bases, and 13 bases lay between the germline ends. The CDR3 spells CASEKDRYQPQHF. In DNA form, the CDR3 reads TGTGCCAGCGAAAAAGACAGATATCAGCCCCAGCATTTT.

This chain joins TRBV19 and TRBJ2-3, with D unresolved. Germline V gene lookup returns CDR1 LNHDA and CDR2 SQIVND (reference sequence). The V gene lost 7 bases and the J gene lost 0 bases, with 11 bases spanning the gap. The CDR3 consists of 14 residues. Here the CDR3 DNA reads TGTGCCAGTAAGCTTGACTCTAGCACAGATACGCAGTATTTT. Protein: CASKLDSSTDTQYF.

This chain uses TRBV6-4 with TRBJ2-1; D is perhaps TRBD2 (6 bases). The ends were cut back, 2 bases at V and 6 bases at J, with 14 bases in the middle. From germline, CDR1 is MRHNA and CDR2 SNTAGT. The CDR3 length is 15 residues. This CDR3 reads CASSDTMEGRNEQFF. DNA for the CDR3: TGTGCCAGCAGTGACACAATGGAGGGCCGCAATGAGCAGTTCTTC.

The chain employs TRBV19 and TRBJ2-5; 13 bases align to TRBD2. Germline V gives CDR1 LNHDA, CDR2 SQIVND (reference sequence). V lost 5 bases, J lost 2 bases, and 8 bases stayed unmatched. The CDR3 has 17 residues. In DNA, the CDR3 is TGTGCCAGTAGTCAACTCTCACTAGCGGGAGGGCAAGAGACCCAGTACTTC. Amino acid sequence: CASSQLSLAGGQETQYF.

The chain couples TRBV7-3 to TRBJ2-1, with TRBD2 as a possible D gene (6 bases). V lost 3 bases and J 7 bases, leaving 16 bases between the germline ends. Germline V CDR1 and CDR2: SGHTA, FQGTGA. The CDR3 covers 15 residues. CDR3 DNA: TGTGCCAGCAGCTTGGCCTCCGCGGGGCAGAATGAGCAGTTCTTC. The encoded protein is CASSLASAGQNEQFF.

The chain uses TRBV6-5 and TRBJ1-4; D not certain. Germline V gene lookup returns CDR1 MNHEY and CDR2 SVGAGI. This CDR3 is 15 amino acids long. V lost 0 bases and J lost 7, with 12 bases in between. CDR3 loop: CASSYSIWEFEKLFF. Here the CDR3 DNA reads TGTGCCAGCAGTTACTCGATTTGGGAATTTGAAAAACTGTTTTTT.

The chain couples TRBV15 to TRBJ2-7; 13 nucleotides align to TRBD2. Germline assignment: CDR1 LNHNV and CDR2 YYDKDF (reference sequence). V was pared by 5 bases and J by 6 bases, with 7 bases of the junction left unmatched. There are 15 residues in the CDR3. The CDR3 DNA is TGTGCCACCAGCCCTCGGACTAGCGGGAGATTCGAGCAGTACTTC. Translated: CATSPRTSGRFEQYF. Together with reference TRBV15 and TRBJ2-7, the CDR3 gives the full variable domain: DAMVIQNPRYQVTQFGKPVTLSCSQTLNHNVMYWYQQKSSQAPKLLFHYYDKDFNNEADTPDNFQSRRPNTSFCFLDIRSPGLGDTAMYLCATSPRTSGRFEQYFGPGTRLTVT.

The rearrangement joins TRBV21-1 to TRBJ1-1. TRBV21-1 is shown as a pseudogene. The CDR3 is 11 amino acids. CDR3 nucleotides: TGTGCCAGCACAATTCGCACTGAAGCTTTCTTT. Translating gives CASTIRTEAFF.